The text below deals with one TCR beta chain. This sample is part of a study of human T cells and chemical hapten exposure. Using its own MiXCR run on the RACE reads, TCRdb lists one record per CDR3 protein. The data show 110,000 to 150,000 distinct CDR3 sequences, roughly 10% seen once. The time point denotes: patch test 2, 6 weeks after DPC sensitization. Treatment: therapeutic diphenylcyclopropenone sensitization with weekly scalp DPC. There are 13 residues in the CDR3. CDR1 is SGHDT, CDR2 YYEEEE, per germline. With 2 bases removed from V and 6 bases from J, the gap between germline ends came to 12 bases.

The receptor was isolated from a woman aged 45-65 years with alopecia areata. Some clones in this sample may be carry-over from other donors' samples. V usage is TRBV5-6 and J usage is TRBJ2-7; D is unclear. The specimen was whole blood, collected in connection with sensitization to the hapten diphenylcyclopropenone (DPC). CDR3 residues: CASSFGRTFEQYF. CDR3 bases: TGTGCCAGCAGCTTCGGCAGAACCTTCGAGCAGTACTTC.